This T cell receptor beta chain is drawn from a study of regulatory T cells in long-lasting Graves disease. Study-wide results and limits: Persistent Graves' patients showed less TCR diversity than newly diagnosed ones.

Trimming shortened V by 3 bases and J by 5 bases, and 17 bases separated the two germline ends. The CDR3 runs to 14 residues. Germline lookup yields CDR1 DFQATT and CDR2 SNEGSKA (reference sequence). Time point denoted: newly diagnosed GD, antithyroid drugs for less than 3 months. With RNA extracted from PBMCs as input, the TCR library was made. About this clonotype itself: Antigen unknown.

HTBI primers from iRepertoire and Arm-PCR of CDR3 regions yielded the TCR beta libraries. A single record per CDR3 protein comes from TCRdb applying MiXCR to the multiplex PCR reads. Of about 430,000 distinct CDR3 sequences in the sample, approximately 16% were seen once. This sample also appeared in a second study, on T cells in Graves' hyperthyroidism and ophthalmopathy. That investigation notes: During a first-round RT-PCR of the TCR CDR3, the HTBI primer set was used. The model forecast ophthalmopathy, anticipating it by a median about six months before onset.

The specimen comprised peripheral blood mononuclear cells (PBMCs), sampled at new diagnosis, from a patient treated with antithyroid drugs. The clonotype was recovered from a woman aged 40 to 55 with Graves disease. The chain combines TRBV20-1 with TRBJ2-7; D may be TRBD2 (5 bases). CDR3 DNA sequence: TGCAGTGCTAGTGGACGCATCGCGGGCCACGAGCAGTACTTC. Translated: CSASGRIAGHEQYF.